The 17 T cell receptor beta chains reported below all come from one sample, sequenced in a study of identical twins. Each CDR3 protein gets one entry after TCRdb re-called the 5' RACE reads with MiXCR. The data contain a few hundred thousand distinct CDR3 sequences, less than 9.5% of them singletons. The same data also contributed to another study, on yellow fever vaccine responses in identical twins.

Sequenced: CD8+ T cells sorted from blood. The receptors shown here come from a woman younger than 30 in good health.

The chain carries TRBV5-1 and TRBJ2-7; 12 bases agree with TRBD1. The germline CDR1 and CDR2 sequences are SGHRS and YFSETQ. This CDR3 is 17 amino acids long. The V and J ends lost 4 bases and 4 bases, in that order; junction bases with no gene match: 12. The CDR3 spells CASSLNPRDRGPYEQYF. CDR3 sequence (DNA): TGCGCCAGCAGCCTAAATCCCCGGGACAGGGGGCCTTACGAGCAGTACTTC.

A few counts support this clonotype. The chain recombines TRBV29-1 with TRBJ2-2; D is unclear. Germline CDR1 reads SQVTM; CDR2 reads ANQGSEA. Trimming pared 5 bases from V and 0 bases from J, leaving 4 bases between. The CDR3 has 12 amino acids. The CDR3 is CSVHSNTGELFF. CDR3 in DNA: TGCAGCGTTCATTCGAACACCGGGGAGCTGTTTTTT.

The DNA for the CDR3 is TGTGCCAGCAGTTCCAATGGAGCTTTCTTT. This codes for CASSSNGAFF. This chain connects TRBV12-3 or TRBV12-4 to TRBJ1-1; unclear D gene. V shed 4 bases and J shed 10 bases, with 7 bases lying between them. The CDR3 spans 10 residues.

The chain couples TRBV29-1 to TRBJ2-7, with 7 bases identical to TRBD2. CDR1 is SQVTM, CDR2 ANQGSEA, per germline. This CDR3 comprises 14 residues. The V gene end was trimmed by 2 bases and the J gene end by 2 bases; junction bases not matched to a gene: 6. In nucleotides, the CDR3 is TGCAGCGTTGAACTGCGGGGGAAGGCCTACGAGCAGTACTTC. Residues: CSVELRGKAYEQYF.

V usage is TRBV5-1 and J usage is TRBJ2-7; D gene ambiguous. V was cut by 4 bases and J by 2 bases, with 10 bases left in between. CDR3 length equals 13 residues. Germline V gene lookup returns CDR1 SGHRS and CDR2 YFSETQ. CDR3 amino acids: CASSPDLAYEQYF. CDR3 nucleotides: TGCGCCAGCAGCCCCGATTTGGCCTACGAGCAGTACTTC.

This clonotype turned up a few times. The rearrangement links TRBV30 to TRBJ2-7; D perhaps matches TRBD1 (5 bases). The CDR3 runs to 13 residues. The germline V gene has CDR1 GTSNPN and CDR2 SVGIG (reference sequence). V was clipped by 0 bases and J by 7 bases, with 13 bases between them. CDR3 nucleotide sequence: TGTGCCTGGAGTGTACTTAGGGGATATGAGCAGTACTTC. Residues: CAWSVLRGYEQYF.

The rearrangement joins TRBV27 to TRBJ2-1, with 10 bases that match TRBD1. CDR1 and CDR2 (germline): MNHEY, SMNVEV (reference sequence). With 8 bases clipped from V and 2 bases from J, the junction kept 3 bases outside the gene matches. The CDR3 extends over 14 amino acids. The CDR3 loop reads CASRGQGAYNEQFF. CDR3 DNA: TGTGCCAGCCGTGGACAGGGGGCCTACAATGAGCAGTTCTTC.

This chain connects TRBV7-8 to TRBJ2-6; D is unclear. Trimming cost V 1 base and J 1 base, with 8 bases left between them. This CDR3 region has 16 residues. CDR1 is SGHVS and CDR2 is FQNEAQ in the germline V gene. CDR3: CASSLDPLSGANVLTF. The CDR3 nucleotides are TGTGCCAGCAGCTTAGACCCCCTATCTGGGGCCAACGTCCTGACTTTC.

The chain recombines TRBV4-3 with TRBJ2-3; no reliable D call. CDR3 size: 14 residues. Germline CDR1 is LGHNA and CDR2 is YSLEER. V was trimmed by 0 bases and J by 8 bases, leaving 12 bases between them. CDR3 amino acids: CASSQELLSGTQYF. In DNA form, the CDR3 reads TGCGCCAGCAGCCAAGAACTGCTATCGGGTACGCAGTATTTT.

There are many counts of this clonotype. The chain recombines TRBV21-1 with TRBJ2-1; the D segment call TRBD2 is taken from the table without a DNA check. TRBV21-1 is deemed a pseudogene. This CDR3 region has 18 residues. The CDR3 reads CASSDPPLGPSSYNEQFF. The CDR3 nucleotides read TGTGCCAGCAGCGACCCTCCACTAGGCCCGAGCTCCTACAATGAGCAGTTCTTC.

This clonotype has a handful of counts. This chain joins TRBV6-2 or TRBV6-3 and TRBJ2-7; 8 bases match TRBD1. V shed 7 bases, J shed 5 bases, and the junction held 10 bases outside the gene matches. CDR1 is MNHEY and CDR2 is SVGEGT in the germline V gene. The CDR3 is 14 amino acids. CDR3 region: CASTQTGVPHEQYF. CDR3 DNA: TGTGCCAGCACCCAGACAGGGGTACCCCACGAGCAGTACTTC.

In its sample, this clonotype was seen a few times. V is TRBV7-6 and J is TRBJ1-6; D not certain. Per the germline V gene, CDR1 is SGHVS and CDR2 is FNYEAQ. Between the trimmed V and J ends, which lost 4 bases and 10 bases, there was a span of 11 bases. The CDR3 is 13 residues long. Here the CDR3 reads CASSSYGLSPLHF. CDR3 nucleotides: TGTGCCAGCAGCTCATATGGATTGTCACCCCTCCACTTT.

The chain carries TRBV6-5 and TRBJ2-5, with D hard to call. Germline CDR1 and CDR2: MNHEY and SVGAGI. V shed 2 bases and J shed 4 bases, with 11 bases lying between them. This CDR3 has 14 residues. In nucleotides, the CDR3 is TGTGCCAGCAGTTACGATCTAGAAGGAGAGACCCAGTACTTC. Its protein product is CASSYDLEGETQYF.

In its sample, this clonotype was seen many times. This chain connects TRBV6-1 to TRBJ2-7; 7 nucleotides match TRBD1. Germline V gene sequence: CDR1 MNHNS, CDR2 SASEGT. The CDR3 totals 13 residues. V was clipped by 7 bases and J by 6 bases; unmatched bases: 9. Here the CDR3 DNA reads TGTGCCAGCATAGACAGGGTCTACTTCGAGCAGTACTTC. Encoded protein: CASIDRVYFEQYF.

This chain joins TRBV4-1 and TRBJ2-1; the D is unclear. V was trimmed by 0 bases and J by 7 bases, leaving 13 bases between them. The CDR3 consists of 15 residues. From germline, CDR1 is MGHRA and CDR2 YSYEKL. The CDR3 DNA follows: TGCGCCAGCAGCCAAGACCCGGGTCAAGTGAATGAGCAGTTCTTC. As protein: CASSQDPGQVNEQFF.

The chain employs TRBV6-5 and TRBJ2-3; TRBD2 is a possible D gene (7 bases). Germline V gives CDR1 MNHEY, CDR2 SVGAGI. This CDR3 comprises 17 residues. Trimming removed 0 bases from V and 6 bases from J, with 19 bases in between. The CDR3 loop is CASSYSLAGAMADTQYF. The DNA of the CDR3 is TGTGCCAGCAGTTACTCGTTGGCGGGGGCCATGGCGGATACGCAGTATTTT.

As concerns this clonotype: A much larger clone differs from this one at a single base, so this may be a read error. This chain connects TRBV7-2 to TRBJ2-1, with a possible D match to TRBD2 (7 bases). In germline, CDR1 is SGHTA, CDR2 FQGNSA. Trimming cost V 3 bases and J 8 bases, with 14 bases left between them. CDR3 size: 14 residues. This CDR3 is CASSLGGGRDEQFF. The CDR3 bases are TGTGCCAGCAGCTTGGGGGGGGGCAGGGATGAGCAGTTCTTC.